This T cell receptor beta chain was recorded in a study of OX40 agonist ivuxolimab in advanced cancers. As for the study in general: Treatment of patients was with ivuxolimab, an agonistic anti-OX40 (CD134) antibody. Of the participants, approximately 38% had some prior anti-PD-1, anti-PD-L1 or anti-CTLA-4 therapy, which was allowed. The study reported partial responses in three patients: one hepatocellular carcinoma, two cutaneous melanoma.

Assay: immunoSEQ multiplex PCR; the TCRdb copy retains only in-frame clones and omits some. Among roughly 72,000 clones listed, 89% were seen once. Study-level points and caveats: Researchers did not establish what antigens the expanded peripheral T cells target.

As concerns this clone: What it binds is unknown.

The input for sequencing was CD4+ or CD8+ T cells sorted from blood, taken in a trial of the OX40 agonist ivuxolimab. The TCR was taken from an adult with an advanced solid tumor such as melanoma, head and neck, liver or kidney cancer.

The CDR3 DNA sequence: TGTGCCAGCAGCTTAACTAGCGGGGACAATGAGCAGTTCTTC. Its translation: CASSLTSGDNEQFF. V is TRBV7-2 and J is TRBJ2-1; 10 bases line up with TRBD2. The CDR3 is 14 amino acids. CDR1 and CDR2 from the germline V gene are SGHTA and FQGNSA. Unmatched junction bases numbered 0, after V lost 2 bases and J lost 5 bases.